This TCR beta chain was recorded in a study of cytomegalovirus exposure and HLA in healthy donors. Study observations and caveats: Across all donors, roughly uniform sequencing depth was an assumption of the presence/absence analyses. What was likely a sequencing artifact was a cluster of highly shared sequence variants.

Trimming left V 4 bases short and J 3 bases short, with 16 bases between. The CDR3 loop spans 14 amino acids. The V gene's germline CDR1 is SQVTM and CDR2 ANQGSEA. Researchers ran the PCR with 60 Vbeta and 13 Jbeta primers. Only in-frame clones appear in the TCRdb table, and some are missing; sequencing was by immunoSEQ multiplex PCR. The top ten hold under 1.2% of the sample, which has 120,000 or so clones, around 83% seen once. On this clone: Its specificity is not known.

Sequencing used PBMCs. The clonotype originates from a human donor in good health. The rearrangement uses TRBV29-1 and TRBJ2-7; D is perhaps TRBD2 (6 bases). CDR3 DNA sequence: TGCAGCGTTGTAGGGGCGGGGTTCGGCTACGAGCAGTACTTC. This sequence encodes CSVVGAGFGYEQYF.